A single sample is the source of the 23 T cell receptor beta chains below, sequenced in a study of blood T cell repertoires in COVID-19. Produced via immunoSEQ multiplex PCR; TCRdb's table is partial and in-frame only. This table has roughly 39,000 clones, 88% appearing once. The sequenced sample consisted of peripheral blood. These receptors all come from a woman aged 70 to 79 with acute or convalescent COVID-19.

This chain uses TRBV10-1 with TRBJ2-3; perhaps TRBD2 as D (6 bases). Germline V gene sequence: CDR1 WNHNN, CDR2 SYGVQD (reference sequence). This CDR3 has 16 amino acids. V shed 5 bases and J shed 0 bases, with 15 bases lying between them. CDR3 DNA: TGCGCCAGCAGTCGGGCCGGACGGGGGAGCACAGATACGCAGTATTTT. Protein: CASSRAGRGSTDTQYF.

V gene TRBV9 combines with J gene TRBJ1-1; D ambiguous. V was shortened by 4 bases and J by 11 bases, with 15 bases between the two germline ends. Germline assignment: CDR1 SGDLS and CDR2 YYNGEE. The CDR3 consists of 12 residues. CDR3 region: CASSPGGLWAFF. DNA of the CDR3: TGTGCCAGCAGCCCCGGCGGGCTTTGGGCTTTCTTT.

The chain employs TRBV11-3 and TRBJ1-1, with D possibly being TRBD1 (6 bases). The V end was cut by 3 bases, the J end by 9 bases, with 11 bases between. The CDR3 length is 12 residues. Germline CDR1 SGHNT, CDR2 YENEEA. The CDR3 DNA follows: TGTGCCAGCAGCTTGAAAACAGGGAAAGCTTTCTTT. Translated, it gives CASSLKTGKAFF. Together with reference TRBV11-3 and TRBJ1-1, the CDR3 gives the full variable domain: EAGVVQSPRYKIIEKKQPVAFWCNPISGHNTLYWYLQNLGQGPELLIRYENEEAVDDSQLPKDRFSAERLKGVDSTLKIQPAELGDSAVYLCASSLKTGKAFFGQGTRLTVV.

This chain uses TRBV5-1 with TRBJ1-1; 8 bases are shared with TRBD1. The germline gives CDR1 SGHRS, CDR2 YFSETQ. The CDR3 runs 14 residues. The ends lost 5 bases at V and 4 bases at J; junction bases unmatched: 7. The CDR3 DNA is TGCGCCAGCAGTTCCCAGGGGGCGATCACTGAAGCTTTCTTT. The encoded protein is CASSSQGAITEAFF.

The chain joins TRBV5-5 to TRBJ2-6, with D possibly matching TRBD2 (6 bases). This CDR3 is built from 17 residues. V was pared by 2 bases and J by 0 bases, with 12 bases between. The germline gives CDR1 SGHKS, CDR2 YYEKEE (reference sequence). CDR3 residues: CASSFPGLLSGANVLTF. As DNA, the CDR3 is TGTGCCAGCAGCTTCCCGGGACTCCTCTCTGGGGCCAACGTCCTGACTTTC.

The gene calls are TRBV5-8 and TRBJ2-7; maybe TRBD1 (6 bases). Per germline, CDR1 SGHTS and CDR2 YDEGEE. This CDR3 is 18 amino acids long. V lost 1 base to trimming and J lost 4 bases, with 24 bases between them. In DNA, the CDR3 is TGTGCCAGCAGCTTGTTTTTTTCGATGTGGGGGACAAGATACGAGCAGTACGTC. Its protein product is CASSLFFSMWGTRYEQYV.

The genes are TRBV11-3 and TRBJ2-1; TRBD1 is a possible D gene (6 bases). Trimming shortened V by 5 bases and J by 7 bases, and 15 bases separated the two germline ends. The CDR3 contains 14 residues. Germline CDR1 SGHNT, CDR2 YENEEA. In DNA form, the CDR3 reads TGTGCCAGCAGCGCACAAGGGGGTACTAATGAGCAGTTCTTC. Translation: CASSAQGGTNEQFF.

The chain couples TRBV10-3 to TRBJ2-7, with 8 bases matching TRBD1. Germline loops: CDR1 ENHRY, CDR2 SYGVKD. The V gene end was trimmed by 11 bases and the J gene end by 0 bases; junction bases not matched to a gene: 3. The CDR3 consists of 12 residues. CDR3 sequence (DNA): TGTGCCGGACAGGGCCTCTCCTACGAGCAGTACGTC. Amino acid sequence: CAGQGLSYEQYV.

The CDR3 reads CASKISGGPYEQYV. The CDR3 DNA reads TGTGCCAGCAAGATAAGCGGGGGGCCCTACGAGCAGTACGTC. The chain is built from TRBV27 and TRBJ2-7, with 9 nucleotides matching TRBD2. This CDR3 is 14 amino acids long. Germline-derived CDR1 and CDR2 are MNHEY and SMNVEV (reference sequence). V shed 7 bases, J shed 2 bases, and the junction held 6 bases outside the gene matches.

This clone was detected once. V gene TRBV6-5 combines with J gene TRBJ2-3; weak D call: TRBD1 (5 bases). The ends were cut back, 2 bases at V and 1 base at J, with 10 bases in the middle. The CDR3 consists of 15 residues. Germline V gene data show CDR1 as MNHEY and CDR2 as SVGAGI. The CDR3 region is CASSYQGSGTDTQYF. The CDR3 nucleotides read TGTGCCAGCAGTTACCAGGGCTCTGGCACAGATACGCAGTATTTT.

DNA for the CDR3: TGTGCCAGCTCAGATGGGACAGGGGGCACAGATACGCAGTATTTT. Amino acid sequence: CASSDGTGGTDTQYF. The rearrangement joins TRBV18 to TRBJ2-3, with 10 bases fitting TRBD1. Germline V CDR1 and CDR2: KGHSH, LQKENI. The junction had 3 bases not matched to a gene; V was cut back by 5 bases and J by 1 base. The CDR3 is made up of 15 amino acids. Based on the CDR3 plus reference TRBV18 and TRBJ2-3, the full variable domain is NAGVMQNPRHLVRRRGQEARLRCSPMKGHSHVYWYRQLPEEGLKFMVYLQKENIIDESGMPKERFSAEFPKEGPSILRIQQVVRGDSAAYFCASSDGTGGTDTQYFGPGTRLTVL.

The chain has TRBV19 and TRBJ1-5; the D is unclear. The CDR3 length is 16 residues. Trimming removed 5 bases from V and 5 bases from J, with 19 bases in between. CDR1 LNHDA and CDR2 SQIVND come from the germline V gene (reference sequence). CDR3 coding DNA: TGTGCCAGTAGTCCACGGGTAGCGGGTCGTGATCAGCCCCAGCATTTT. This codes for CASSPRVAGRDQPQHF.

This chain's CDR3 is CASSLQWAHTGELFF. Written as DNA, the CDR3 is TGTGCCAGCAGTTTACAGTGGGCGCACACCGGGGAGCTGTTTTTT. This sequence joins TRBV27 and TRBJ2-2; D is uncertain. Germline values: CDR1 MNHEY, CDR2 SMNVEV (reference sequence). Trimming cost V 2 bases and J 3 bases, with 10 bases left between them. The length of the CDR3 is 15 residues.

V usage is TRBV6-5 and J usage is TRBJ2-3, with D maybe TRBD2 (5 bases). CDR1 is MNHEY, CDR2 SVGAGI, per germline. The V gene lost 7 bases and the J gene lost 5 bases, with 16 bases spanning the gap. The CDR3 is made up of 14 amino acids. CDR3 sequence (DNA): TGTGCCAGCAATTGGCGGGCCACAGAAGATACGCAGTATTTT. It codes for CASNWRATEDTQYF.

V gene TRBV28 combines with J gene TRBJ1-2; 7 nucleotides match TRBD1. CDR3 length: 14 amino acids. The germline V gene encodes CDR1 MDHEN and CDR2 SYDVKM. With V trimmed by 6 bases and J by 8 bases, 12 bases remained unmatched. The CDR3 spells CASREEGGAKGYTF. The CDR3 DNA reads TGTGCCAGCAGAGAGGAAGGGGGCGCGAAAGGCTACACCTTC.

This chain links TRBV9 with TRBJ2-3; D might be TRBD2 (6 bases). Trimming shortened V by 2 bases and J by 2 bases, and 9 bases separated the two germline ends. Germline assignment: CDR1 SGDLS and CDR2 YYNGEE. The CDR3 runs to 14 residues. As DNA, the CDR3 is TGTGCCAGCAGCGTTTGGGACTCCACAGATACGCAGTATTTT. It yields the protein CASSVWDSTDTQYF.

The V call is TRBV28, the J call TRBJ1-2; 7 positions match TRBD1. This CDR3 has 14 residues. Per the germline V gene, CDR1 is MDHEN and CDR2 is SYDVKM. The V and J ends lost 6 bases and 5 bases, in that order; junction bases with no gene match: 9. CDR3 DNA: TGTGCCAGCAGATCACAGGGGAAAGGGTATGGCTACACCTTC. Translating it yields CASRSQGKGYGYTF.

This clone was detected a few times. The gene calls are TRBV19 and TRBJ1-1, with 8 bases matching TRBD1. Unmatched junction bases numbered 11, after V lost 5 bases and J lost 6 bases. The CDR3 has 15 residues. Germline-derived CDR1 and CDR2 are LNHDA and SQIVND (reference sequence). CDR3 sequence reads: CASSAFQGAGAEAFF. In DNA form, the CDR3 reads TGTGCCAGTAGTGCATTCCAGGGGGCCGGGGCTGAAGCTTTCTTT. Full variable domain (rest looked up from reference TRBV19 and TRBJ1-1): DGGITQSPKYLFRKEGQNVTLSCEQNLNHDAMYWYRQDPGQGLRLIYYSQIVNDFQKGDIAEGYSVSREKKESFPLTVTSAQKNPTAFYLCASSAFQGAGAEAFFGQGTRLTVV.

The chain uses TRBV3-1 (or the pseudogene TRBV3-2) and TRBJ2-3; weak D call: TRBD1 (6 bases). The CDR3 spans 16 residues. Germline-derived CDR1 and CDR2 are LGHDT and YNNKEL (reference sequence). V lost 1 base to trimming and J lost 8 bases, with 19 bases between them. For the CDR3, the DNA is TGTGCCAGCAGCCAAGGTCCTTCGGTTTTAGGGGGTACGCAGTATTTT. The encoded protein is CASSQGPSVLGGTQYF.

The chain uses TRBV5-1 and TRBJ2-5; TRBD2 agrees at 10 bases. This CDR3 is built from 23 residues. V lost 3 bases, J lost 0 bases, and 26 bases stayed unmatched. The germline V gene encodes CDR1 SGHRS and CDR2 YFSETQ. The CDR3 DNA sequence: TGCGCCAGCAGCTGGGATCGTCTAGCGGGAGCCCTACTTTCAGCCGACCACCAAGAGACCCAGTACTTC. Translated: CASSWDRLAGALLSADHQETQYF. Full variable domain (missing parts from reference TRBV5-1 and TRBJ2-5): KAGVTQTPRYLIKTRGQQVTLSCSPISGHRSVSWYQQTPGQGLQFLFEYFSETQRNKGNFPGRFSGRQFSNSRSEMNVSTLELGDSALYLCASSWDRLAGALLSADHQETQYFGPGTRLLVL.

This chain joins TRBV19 and TRBJ1-6; the match to TRBD1 covers 10 bases. V was pared by 5 bases and J by 8 bases, with 18 bases of the junction left unmatched. The CDR3 consists of 19 residues. Germline CDR1 reads LNHDA; CDR2 reads SQIVND (reference sequence). The CDR3 DNA sequence: TGTGCCAGTAGTCCCCGAGGGACAGGGGATTCGTGGTTTCATTCACCCCTCCACTTT. Translated: CASSPRGTGDSWFHSPLHF.

J is TRBJ1-5 and V is TRBV28, with a weak D call TRBD1 (6 bases). The CDR3 has 15 amino acids. Trimming took off 2 bases at V and 9 bases at J, with 17 bases between the two ends. CDR1 and CDR2 (germline): MDHEN, SYDVKM. DNA of the CDR3: TGTGCCAGCAGTTTAGTCGCAGGGCAGGGGAGGCCCCAGCATTTT. Its protein product is CASSLVAGQGRPQHF. Variable domain in full (rest from reference TRBV28 and TRBJ1-5): DVKVTQSSRYLVKRTGEKVFLECVQDMDHENMFWYRQDPGLGLRLIYFSYDVKMKEKGDIPEGYSVSREKKERFSLILESASTNQTSMYLCASSLVAGQGRPQHFGDGTRLSIL.

In DNA form, the CDR3 reads TGTGCCAGCAGTCCGAATAATGGCAGGTCCACTGAAGCTTTCTTT. It yields the protein CASSPNNGRSTEAFF. The genes are TRBV28 and TRBJ1-1; D ambiguous. The CDR3 consists of 15 residues. V lost 5 bases and J lost 4, with 17 bases in between. Germline lookup yields CDR1 MDHEN and CDR2 SYDVKM.